A selection of T cell receptor beta chains follows, all from one sample in a study of cytomegalovirus exposure and HLA in healthy donors. Here immunoSEQ multiplex PCR was the method, and the copy in TCRdb shows in-frame clones only, minus some. The data contain about 240,000 clones, around nine tenths of them singletons. Sequenced sample: PBMCs. These receptor sequences come from a man between 18 and 29 years old in good health and CMV-seronegative. CDR3s include the opening cysteine and the closing phenylalanine or tryptophan. A D gene is named only where the DNA matches it firmly. Where a row states a size, it is once, few, many or the class of an expanded clone; other rows omit it.

TRBV29-1,-,TRBJ2-7,-,TGCAGCGTTCTAACAGGGTATGAGCAGTACTTC,CSVLTGYEQYF
TRBV6-6,few,TRBJ2-1,TRBD2,TGTGCCAGCAGCCGACTAGCGGTTGAGGATGAGCAGTTCTTC,CASSRLAVEDEQFF
TRBV7-9,-,TRBJ2-3,TRBD2,TGTGCCAGCAGCACTAGCGGGATAGATACGCAGTATTTT,CASSTSGIDTQYF
TRBV4-1,-,TRBJ2-3,TRBD2,TGCGCCAGCAGCCAAGCGGTAGCGGGGGGGCATACGCAGTATTTT,CASSQAVAGGHTQYF
TRBV28,-,TRBJ2-7,TRBD1,TGTGCCAGCAGGAGGGGCTTTTGGGACAGAACCTACGAGCAGTACTTC,CASRRGFWDRTYEQYF
TRBV2,-,TRBJ2-7,TRBD1,TGTGCCAGCAGTGGGCGGGACAGGGGGTACTCCTACGAGCAGTACTTC,CASSGRDRGYSYEQYF
TRBV4-1,-,TRBJ2-2,-,TGCGCCAGCAAAAAAAACAGCACCGGGGAGCTGTTTTTT,CASKKNSTGELFF
TRBV25-1,-,TRBJ1-1,TRBD1,TGTGCCAGCAGGGAGGACAGGGCCATGAACACTGAAGCTTTCTTT,CASREDRAMNTEAFF
TRBV7-9,-,TRBJ1-6,TRBD1,TGTGCCAGCAGCTCCGGAGGGGGCTGGGAGCCCCTCCACTTT,CASSSGGGWEPLHF
TRBV4-1,-,TRBJ2-7,TRBD2,TGCGCCAGCAGCCAAGCGGGGGGGCTTCCCATGTACGAGCAGTACTTC,CASSQAGGLPMYEQYF
TRBV4-3,-,TRBJ1-5,TRBD1,TGCGCCAGCAGCCAAGAGGGGACAGGGTCTTATAGCAATCAGCCCCAGCATTTT,CASSQEGTGSYSNQPQHF
TRBV19,-,TRBJ2-3,TRBD2,TGTGCCAGTAGTAGAACTAGCGGGGCTAGCACAGATACGCAGTATTTT,CASSRTSGASTDTQYF
TRBV5-1,-,TRBJ2-6,-,TGCGCCAGCACCCTGGACAGCCTTCATTCTGGGGCCAACGTCCTGACTTTC,CASTLDSLHSGANVLTF